This TCR beta chain was observed in a study of blood T cell repertoires in COVID-19. As for the study in general: There were acute and convalescent COVID-19 samples, and they came from the United States, Italy and Spain. Sources were T cells, B-cell-depleted T cells, or PBMCs; the material itself was cDNA or gDNA.

The CDR3 is 15 amino acids. The ends lost 4 bases at V and 3 bases at J; junction bases unmatched: 7. Germline lookup yields CDR1 ENHRY and CDR2 SYGVKD. As processed by the authors: Scientists estimated how many nucleated cells there were by amplifying reference gene primers. Only in-frame clones appear in the TCRdb table, and some are missing; sequencing was by immunoSEQ multiplex PCR. V and J calls and clone size are as listed in that table; D and trimming were resolved from the DNA. The sample yields about 71,000 clones, just over 85% seen once. This sequence originates from a man aged 30-40 years with acute or convalescent COVID-19. The chain combines TRBV10-3 with TRBJ1-1; TRBD1 aligns across 8 bases. Sequenced material: peripheral blood. The CDR3 sequence: CAISGLTGEDTEAFF. CDR3 DNA: TGTGCCATCAGTGGGTTGACAGGGGAGGACACTGAAGCTTTCTTT.